Listed below are T cell receptor beta chains from one sample, sequenced in a study of response to subunit inactivated influenza vaccine. Each CDR3 protein is one row after TCRdb ran MiXCR on the RT-PCR reads. The profile shows 800,000 to 1,000,000 distinct CDR3 sequences, roughly 20% of them singletons. The sequencing here drew on PBMCs from blood, taken about 5 days after vaccination. Receptors were obtained from a man aged 45-60 years who received an inactivated influenza vaccine. The CDR3 runs from the conserved cysteine through the conserved F or W. A D gene is named only where the DNA matches it firmly. Clone size is given for some rows only: seen once, a few or many times, or a class if the clone is expanded.

D | J | size | length | V | CDR3 | DNA
TRBD1 | TRBJ2-3 | NA | 15 | TRBV7-8 | CASSSGGWGTDTQYF | TGTGCCAGCAGCTCAGGGGGCTGGGGCACAGATACGCAGTATTTT
NA | TRBJ2-2 | NA | 15 | TRBV6-2/TRBV6-3 | CASSYERWNTGELFF | TGTGCCAGCAGTTACGAACGTTGGAACACCGGGGAGCTGTTTTTT
NA | TRBJ2-3 | many | 16 | TRBV9 | CASSVGTTLSTDTQYF | TGTGCCAGCAGCGTGGGGACAACGCTGTCCACAGATACGCAGTATTTT
NA | TRBJ2-7 | NA | 12 | TRBV6-2/TRBV6-3 | CASALSAYEQYF | TGTGCCAGCGCCCTTAGCGCCTACGAGCAGTACTTC
TRBD2 | TRBJ2-3 | few | 16 | TRBV5-1 | CASSSSGGGATDTQYF | TGCGCCAGCAGCTCCTCGGGGGGGGGCGCCACAGATACGCAGTATTTT
TRBD2 | TRBJ2-1 | NA | 15 | TRBV5-1 | CASSILAGSNNEQFF | TGCGCCAGCAGCATACTAGCGGGAAGCAACAATGAGCAGTTCTTC
NA | TRBJ2-1 | NA | 16 | TRBV7-8 | CASSLYWTHTGNEQFF | TGTGCCAGCAGCTTATATTGGACTCACACGGGGAATGAGCAGTTCTTC
TRBD1 | TRBJ2-7 | NA | 16 | TRBV3-1 | CASSPRGQYPLREQYF | TGTGCCAGCAGCCCCCGGGGACAGTACCCCTTACGTGAGCAGTACTTC
TRBD2 | TRBJ2-7 | NA | 17 | TRBV25-1 | CASSELGGSSRWYEQYF | TGTGCCAGCAGTGAATTGGGAGGGAGCAGCCGTTGGTACGAGCAGTACTTC
TRBD1 | TRBJ2-5 | many | 14 | TRBV9 | CASSVGQGQETQYF | TGTGCCAGCAGCGTGGGACAGGGACAAGAGACCCAGTACTTC
NA | TRBJ2-7 | few | 13 | TRBV29-1 | CSALTAKSYEQYF | TGCAGCGCTTTGACAGCAAAGTCCTACGAGCAGTACTTC
NA | TRBJ2-7 | NA | 11 | TRBV30 | CAWERAYEQYF | TGTGCCTGGGAGCGGGCCTACGAGCAGTACTTC
NA | TRBJ2-7 | few | 11 | TRBV20-1 | CSARATHEQYF | TGCAGTGCTAGAGCAACCCACGAGCAGTACTTC
NA | TRBJ2-1 | NA | 11 | TRBV12-3/TRBV12-4 | CASSWGDEQFF | TGTGCCAGCAGTTGGGGTGATGAGCAGTTCTTC
TRBD2 | TRBJ2-6 | few | 18 | TRBV11-1 | CASLEGLAGSSGANVLTF | TGTGCCAGCTTAGAGGGACTAGCGGGATCATCTGGGGCCAACGTCCTGACTTTC
TRBD2 | TRBJ2-2 | few | 15 | TRBV29-1 | CSVGAGGPWAGELFF | TGCAGCGTTGGAGCGGGGGGGCCTTGGGCCGGGGAGCTGTTTTTT
TRBD1 | TRBJ1-6 | many | 15 | TRBV5-1 | CASSLSGTGVSPLHF | TGCGCCAGCAGCTTATCCGGGACAGGGGTCTCACCCCTCCACTTT
NA | TRBJ2-3 | NA | 14 | TRBV28 | CASSLSGAPDRQYF | TGTGCCAGCAGTTTATCCGGTGCCCCTGACCGCCAGTATTTT